The clone carrying this TCR beta chain has just a few counts. These data are taken from a study of blood T cell repertoires in COVID-19. About the study: The United States, Italy and Spain provided the acute and convalescent COVID-19 samples. The analysed material was cDNA or gDNA that came from T cells, B-cell-depleted T cells, or PBMCs.

In the authors' workflow: By means of reference gene primer amplification, nucleated cell counts were estimated. Data came from immunoSEQ multiplex PCR; TCRdb stores just in-frame clones and leaves some out. Clone size and the V and J calls come from that table; the DNA yielded D and trimming. This table has 200,000 or so clones, around four fifths appearing once. Germline loops: CDR1 PRHDT, CDR2 FYEKMQ (reference sequence). The V and J ends lost 4 bases and 8 bases respectively, with 17 bases between them. This CDR3 comprises 14 residues. Recruited during active infection, patients (from Seattle) were subsequently followed longitudinally.

The sequenced material came from peripheral blood. The rearrangement links TRBV13 to TRBJ1-2; D not resolved. The clonotype was recovered from a man aged 55 to 69 with COVID-19, enrolled during active disease. This CDR3 reads CASSSQGRARGYTF. The CDR3 DNA sequence: TGTGCCAGCAGCTCCCAAGGGAGGGCTCGGGGCTACACCTTC.